This T cell receptor (beta chain) derives from a study of cytotoxic CD8 clonotypes in ibrutinib-treated CLL. Study-level background: The average sample held roughly 250,000 productive templates and 96,000 or so productive rearrangements.

The CDR3 has 17 amino acids. Germline trimming cut 5 bases from V and 7 bases from J; bases unmatched to any gene: 17. Germline V gives CDR1 MNHEY, CDR2 SMNVEV (reference sequence). About 2.2 micrograms of genomic DNA, which was extracted from cryopreserved PBMCs, served as the material used for the TCR beta libraries. Generated by immunoSEQ multiplex PCR, the TCRdb table keeps only in-frame clones and is missing some. The table records some 84,000 clones, 86% of them present only once. V gene TRBV27 combines with J gene TRBJ2-1; TRBD1 matches at 7 bases. This TCR was recovered from a human donor with chronic lymphocytic leukemia. The specimen was PBMCs, collected before ibrutinib treatment. The CDR3 region has the DNA TGTGCCAGCAGTAGGGCTACCGGGACAGATTATAGGAATGAGCAGTTCTTC. This encodes CASSRATGTDYRNEQFF.